What follows are 23 T cell receptor beta chains derived from one specimen sequenced in a study of T cell repertoires in cytomegalovirus infection. TCRdb passed the reads through MiXCR, listing each CDR3 protein once. The data show about 310,000 distinct CDR3 sequences, 15% to 20% seen once. The sequenced material came from PBMCs. The receptors were gathered from a human donor in good health (CMV status not recorded). Some clones in this sample may be carry-over from other donors' samples.

As regards this clonotype: A much bigger clone sits one base away, suggesting this may be a read error. V gene TRBV4-1 combines with J gene TRBJ2-3; 14 bases agree with TRBD2. The CDR3 consists of 19 residues. CDR1 and CDR2 (germline): MGHRA, YSYEKL. The CDR3 region has the DNA TGTGCCAGCAGCCAATGCGGGACTAGCGGGGGCCTTAGCACAGATACGCAGTATTTT. It yields the protein CASSQCGTSGGLSTDTQYF.

This clonotype was detected many times. The genes are TRBV7-8 and TRBJ1-4; no firm D call. CDR1 SGHVS and CDR2 FQNEAQ come from the germline V gene. V was clipped by 3 bases and J by 0 bases, with 8 bases between them. The CDR3 consists of 15 residues. The CDR3 is CASSFTHATNEKLFF. CDR3 nucleotides: TGTGCCAGCAGCTTTACACACGCAACTAATGAAAAACTGTTTTTT.

CDR3 bases: TGCGCCAGCAGCCAAGCCGCCGGGACAGGGATGCTTGGTGAGCAGTTCTTC. The encoded protein is CASSQAAGTGMLGEQFF. V is TRBV4-1 and J is TRBJ2-1, with TRBD1 matching 9 bases. The trim removed 1 base at V and 9 bases at J, leaving 13 bases unmatched. Germline V CDR1 and CDR2: MGHRA, YSYEKL. This CDR3 comprises 17 residues.

There are many counts of this clonotype. The chain is built from TRBV2 and TRBJ2-7, with D hard to call. Trimming pared 1 base from V and 6 bases from J, leaving 13 bases between. CDR3 length: 14 residues. CDR1 is SNHLY and CDR2 is FYNNEI in the germline V gene. This chain's CDR3 is CASSEVAPDGEQYF. The CDR3, as DNA: TGTGCCAGCAGTGAAGTGGCGCCCGACGGCGAGCAGTACTTC.

The chain has TRBV12-3 or TRBV12-4 and TRBJ1-1, with D tentatively TRBD1 (6 bases). Trimming removed 5 bases from V and 0 bases from J, with 13 bases in between. The CDR3 length is 15 residues. CDR3 coding DNA: TGTGCCAGCAGTGGTAGGGGGAGCCTGAACACTGAAGCTTTCTTT. Residues: CASSGRGSLNTEAFF.

This clonotype has more than one count but fewer than ten. The rearrangement links TRBV6-2 or TRBV6-3 to TRBJ2-1, with D possibly matching TRBD2 (7 bases). CDR1 MNHEY and CDR2 SVGEGT come from the germline V gene. Between the trimmed V and J ends, which lost 7 bases and 8 bases, there was a span of 15 bases. CDR3 length: 13 amino acids. CDR3 amino acids: CASINGGGYEQFF. The CDR3 DNA reads TGTGCCAGCATCAATGGGGGGGGCTATGAGCAGTTCTTC.

This clonotype was observed at least ten times. The rearrangement joins TRBV12-3 or TRBV12-4 to TRBJ2-1; D is undetermined. The CDR3 has 12 residues. V was cut by 7 bases and J by 4 bases, with 8 bases left in between. The CDR3 DNA is TGTGCCAGCAAAGGCCCTTACAATGAGCAGTTCTTC. Its translation: CASKGPYNEQFF.

This clonotype was detected many times. CDR3: CASSPWDQVDTEAFF. DNA for the CDR3: TGTGCCAGCAGTCCCTGGGACCAGGTCGACACTGAAGCTTTCTTT. The rearrangement uses TRBV12-3 or TRBV12-4 and TRBJ1-1, with D possibly being TRBD1 (5 bases). V was cut by 5 bases and J by 3 bases, with 16 bases left in between. This CDR3 region has 15 residues.

This clonotype was picked up many times. The gene calls are TRBV5-1 and TRBJ2-1; D possibly corresponds to TRBD2 (5 bases). V lost 6 bases, J lost 3 bases, and 19 bases lay in between. CDR3 length: 16 residues. CDR1 is SGHRS and CDR2 is YFSETQ in the germline V gene. Here the CDR3 DNA reads TGCGCCAGCAACTTTGTATGGAGGTTGAACTACAATGAGCAGTTCTTC. This encodes CASNFVWRLNYNEQFF.

CDR3 coding DNA: TGTGCCAGCAGTGAAGGGGCCGGGTTTGCTTCACCCCTCCACTTT. Amino acids: CASSEGAGFASPLHF. The chain employs TRBV2 and TRBJ1-6; no reliable D call. This CDR3 comprises 15 residues. Germline V gene data show CDR1 as SNHLY and CDR2 as FYNNEI. V gave up 1 base and J gave up 9 bases, with 13 bases separating them. Full variable domain (rest looked up from reference TRBV2 and TRBJ1-6): EPEVTQTPSHQVTQMGQEVILRCVPISNHLYFYWYRQILGQKVEFLVSFYNNEISEKSEIFDDQFSVERPDGSNFTLKIRSTKLEDSAMYFCASSEGAGFASPLHFGNGTRLTVT.

The sample holds many counts of this clonotype. The CDR3 reads CASTGQGGSQETQYF. The DNA for the CDR3 is TGTGCCAGCACGGGACAGGGGGGGAGTCAAGAGACCCAGTACTTC. V usage is TRBV28 and J usage is TRBJ2-5, with TRBD1 identical over 11 bases. From germline, CDR1 is MDHEN and CDR2 SYDVKM. The ends lost 7 bases at V and 2 bases at J; junction bases unmatched: 6. This CDR3 comprises 15 residues.

The V call is TRBV5-6, the J call TRBJ1-2; a possible D gene is TRBD1 (6 bases). This CDR3 has 15 residues. Trimming removed 0 bases from V and 7 bases from J, with 16 bases in between. CDR1 is SGHDT and CDR2 is YYEEEE in the germline V gene. Written as DNA, the CDR3 is TGTGCCAGCAGCTTGGTTCAGGGGCATATATCTGGCTACACCTTC. As protein: CASSLVQGHISGYTF.

This clonotype was seen repeatedly, ten times or more. The rearrangement links TRBV7-6 to TRBJ1-2; D perhaps matches TRBD1 (5 bases). CDR1 and CDR2 (germline): SGHVS, FNYEAQ. This CDR3 is built from 12 residues. V lost 6 bases and J lost 8, with 13 bases in between. The CDR3 nucleotides read TGTGCCAGCAGTCCCCAGGGTAGAGGCTACACCTTC. Protein: CASSPQGRGYTF.

This clonotype was found many times. The chain combines TRBV7-2 with TRBJ1-6; D not certain. V was pared by 1 base and J by 9 bases, with 4 bases between. CDR1 SGHTA and CDR2 FQGNSA come from the germline V gene. The CDR3 has 12 amino acids. The CDR3 region is CASSLVLSPLHF. For the CDR3, the DNA is TGTGCCAGCAGCTTAGTACTTTCACCCCTCCACTTT.

This clonotype was counted many times. The chain combines TRBV12-3 or TRBV12-4 with TRBJ1-2; D is ambiguous. CDR3 size: 14 residues. Trimming took off 3 bases at V and 0 bases at J, with 8 bases between the two ends. The CDR3 DNA sequence: TGTGCCAGCAGTTTTTGGCAGTCTAACTATGGCTACACCTTC. Translating gives CASSFWQSNYGYTF.

The J gene is TRBJ1-2, the V gene TRBV10-3; no definite D call. Germline CDR1 ENHRY, CDR2 SYGVKD. The CDR3 totals 14 residues. Trimming left V 0 bases short and J 5 bases short, with 10 bases between. The CDR3 reads CAISESRAAYGYTF. The CDR3 DNA follows: TGTGCCATCAGTGAGTCTCGGGCCGCTTATGGCTACACCTTC.

The chain joins TRBV28 to TRBJ1-1, with D possibly matching TRBD1 (6 bases). Trimming removed 3 bases from V and 1 base from J, with 15 bases in between. The CDR3 loop spans 16 amino acids. Per germline, CDR1 MDHEN and CDR2 SYDVKM. The CDR3 bases are TGTGCCAGCAGTTTCCCTGGGCAGGGGAGGAACACTGAAGCTTTCTTT. Protein sequence: CASSFPGQGRNTEAFF.

This clonotype appeared many times. The V and J genes are TRBV7-2 and TRBJ2-5; TRBD2 matches at 9 bases. The CDR3 consists of 17 residues. The J segment lost 3 bases and the V segment lost 4 bases, leaving 12 bases of the junction unmatched. The germline V gene encodes CDR1 SGHTA and CDR2 FQGNSA. The DNA for the CDR3 is TGTGCCAGCAGCTCGGGCTTGAAACTAGCGGGTAAAGAGACCCAGTACTTC. Its translation is CASSSGLKLAGKETQYF.

This clonotype has a handful of counts. V usage is TRBV4-2 and J usage is TRBJ2-5; 8 nucleotides line up with TRBD1. The CDR3 has 16 amino acids. Losses at the gene ends were 2 bases for V and 5 bases for J; bases not matched to a gene: 10. The germline gives CDR1 LGHNA, CDR2 YNFKEQ. CDR3 sequence (DNA): TGTGCCAGCAGCCAACCGGGACAGGCGAAGGGGGAGACCCAGTACTTC. Protein product: CASSQPGQAKGETQYF.

This clonotype has only a few counts. The rearrangement uses TRBV7-8 and TRBJ2-7, with D perhaps given as TRBD1 or TRBD2 (5 bases each). The CDR3 is 12 residues long. In germline, CDR1 is SGHVS, CDR2 FQNEAQ. Deletions cut 4 bases from V and 4 bases from J, with 8 bases between. The CDR3 region is CASSWDGYEQYF. DNA for the CDR3: TGTGCCAGCAGCTGGGACGGTTACGAGCAGTACTTC.

This clonotype was found many times. The gene calls are TRBV6-2 or TRBV6-3 and TRBJ2-7, with D hard to call. The V gene lost 4 bases and the J gene lost 1 base, with 20 bases spanning the gap. There are 17 residues in the CDR3. Germline loops: CDR1 MNHEY, CDR2 SVGEGT. DNA for the CDR3: TGTGCCAGCAGTTCCCTCGTACGAGGCCCCACATCCTACGAGCAGTACTTC. As protein: CASSSLVRGPTSYEQYF.

The sample holds many counts of this clonotype. The chain uses TRBV12-3 or TRBV12-4 and TRBJ2-3, with D possibly TRBD1 on 5 matching bases. Trimming left V 7 bases short and J 0 bases short, with 8 bases between. The CDR3 consists of 13 residues. The DNA for the CDR3 is TGTGCCAGCAATTCAGGGAGCACAGATACGCAGTATTTT. Its translation: CASNSGSTDTQYF.

In its sample, this clonotype was seen a few times. This chain joins TRBV6-5 and TRBJ1-2; TRBD1 aligns across 10 bases. The germline V gene has CDR1 MNHEY and CDR2 SVGAGI. The CDR3 loop spans 15 amino acids. Unmatched junction bases numbered 8, after V lost 7 bases and J lost 3 bases. The CDR3 region is CASIKMTGGDYGYTF. CDR3 in DNA: TGTGCCAGCATTAAGATGACAGGGGGCGACTATGGCTACACCTTC.